This T cell receptor beta chain was documented in a study of T cell responses to AZD1222 COVID-19 vaccine. Study conclusions and caveats: When two AZD1222 doses had been given, Spike-specific TCR breadth and depth rose.

Only in-frame clones appear in the TCRdb table, and some are missing; sequencing was by immunoSEQ multiplex PCR. The data show under 200,000 clones, over 80% seen once. Germline loops: CDR1 LGHDT, CDR2 YNNKEL (reference sequence). Unmatched junction bases numbered 4, after V lost 2 bases and J lost 1 base. CDR3 length: 15 residues. About this clone itself: What it binds is not known.

V is TRBV3-1 (or the pseudogene TRBV3-2) and J is TRBJ2-7; TRBD2 agrees at 8 bases. This receptor was obtained from an adult in good health. The sample in question was peripheral blood, obtained on day 0 of AZD1222 vaccination. The CDR3 bases are TGTGCCAGCAGCCAAACTAGCGGTGGGTCCTACGAGCAGTACTTC. As protein: CASSQTSGGSYEQYF.